Shown below are 3 T cell receptor beta chains from a single sample sequenced in a study of OX40 agonist ivuxolimab in advanced cancers. Libraries were prepared by immunoSEQ multiplex PCR; TCRdb keeps only in-frame clonotypes and omits some of them. The sample carries tens of thousands of clones, roughly 77% recorded once. The sequences come from CD4+ or CD8+ T cells sorted from blood, collected in a trial of the OX40 agonist ivuxolimab. Receptor source: an adult with an advanced solid tumor such as melanoma, head and neck, liver or kidney cancer.

V usage is TRBV9 and J usage is TRBJ2-1, with TRBD2 identical over 7 bases. CDR3 length: 14 residues. Germline assignment: CDR1 SGDLS and CDR2 YYNGEE. Trimming cost V 3 bases and J 3 bases; bases outside gene matches: 3. The CDR3: CASSARDYYNEQFF. CDR3 nucleotides: TGTGCCAGCAGCGCCCGGGACTACTACAATGAGCAGTTCTTC.

The genes are TRBV7-8 and TRBJ2-7; no firm D call. Germline V gene data show CDR1 as SGHVS and CDR2 as FQNEAQ. The CDR3 loop spans 14 amino acids. V lost 3 bases to trimming and J lost 1 base, with 10 bases between them. The CDR3 region has the DNA TGTGCCAGCAGCTTGAGACCTAGTTCCTACGAGCAGTACTTC. Translation: CASSLRPSSYEQYF. Full variable domain (missing parts from reference TRBV7-8 and TRBJ2-7): GAGVSQSPRYKVAKRGQDVALRCDPISGHVSLFWYQQALGQGPEFLTYFQNEAQLDKSGLPSDRFFAERPEGSVSTLKIQRTQQEDSAVYLCASSLRPSSYEQYFGPGTRLTVT.

The chain combines TRBV19 with TRBJ2-5; tentative D call: TRBD2 (5 bases). V lost 5 bases, J lost 3 bases, and 13 bases lay in between. This CDR3 is 14 amino acids long. Germline values: CDR1 LNHDA, CDR2 SQIVND (reference sequence). The DNA for the CDR3 is TGTGCCAGTAGTCCCGGACTTCCGAAAGAGACCCAGTACTTC. As protein: CASSPGLPKETQYF.